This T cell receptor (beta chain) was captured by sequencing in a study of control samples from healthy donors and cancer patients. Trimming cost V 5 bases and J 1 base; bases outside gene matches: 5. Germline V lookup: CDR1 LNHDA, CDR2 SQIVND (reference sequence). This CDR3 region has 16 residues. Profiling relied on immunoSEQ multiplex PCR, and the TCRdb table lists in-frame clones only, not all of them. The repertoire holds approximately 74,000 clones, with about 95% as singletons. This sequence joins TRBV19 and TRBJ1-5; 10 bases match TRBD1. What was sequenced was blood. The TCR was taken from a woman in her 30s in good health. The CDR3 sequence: CASSPGQGVSNQPQHF. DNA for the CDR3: TGTGCCAGTAGTCCAGGACAGGGGGTCAGCAATCAGCCCCAGCATTTT.